A single T cell receptor (beta chain) is shown here with its context. Its recognized antigen is unknown. Base qualities were left out, and no much larger clone turns up one base away. The collaborating institutions used their own protocols to collect whole blood in K2EDTA tubes. For TCRbeta analysis, collaborator samples were shipped as frozen whole blood, as isolated PBMCs, or as DNA extracted from either sample type. The data derive from a study of blood T cell repertoires in COVID-19 (dated by TCRdb to about 2020). Background on the whole study: The collaborator samples originated in the United States, Italy and Spain and spanned the acute and convalescent phases of COVID-19. Subjects who had been exposed to COVID-19, were actively infected with it, or had recovered from it provided the deeply sampled blood TCRbeta repertoires that made up the dataset. The material from the prospective study consisted of cDNA or gDNA derived from T cells, B-cell-depleted T cells, or PBMCs. The samples were drawn from the first 160 participants of the ongoing ImmuneRACE study and from some 1,300 subjects provided by 6 global collaborators. Nearly every sample came with metadata listing a de-identified subject ID, COVID-19 status, age in years and sex. Where available, HLA class I and class II types were taken from metadata supplied by the sample provider and were not determined by assay-based typing. The repertoires were released in a freely available public database meant as a resource for research on the immune response to SARS-CoV-2. Beyond this particular receptor, the publication reports: The amount of clinical and demographic metadata varied by source and participant and was provided uncurated.

From cysteine to phenylalanine, the CDR3 is 13 amino acids long. Just the 39-base CDR3 DNA is kept, in frame starting at base 1. V loses 4 bases, J loses 4 bases, and the germline ends lie 8 bases apart. Looking up the germline V gene yields CDR1 SGHTA and CDR2 FQGNSA. TCRbeta CDR3 regions were amplified from genomic DNA using the immunoSEQ Assay, a bias-controlled multiplex PCR. The authors processed their data as follows. Nucleated cell counts per sample were estimated from amplification of reference gene primers within the assay. To quantify the absolute abundance of each unique TCRbeta CDR3 rearrangement, sequence reads were collapsed and filtered. Productive Simpson clonality was computed per sample as the square root of Simpson's diversity index over productive rearrangements. In TCRdb, the immuneACCESS table is reduced to in-frame sequences with V and J assigned. These tables do not hold every clone; where another copy was compared, an unresolved V gene accounts for under half, and the others remain unexplained. V and J calls and clone size come straight from that table; D and trimming were deduced from the DNA. The sample contains 95,000 to 150,000 clones, 60% to 85% of them found a single time. The ten largest account for 2.3% of the sample.

This receptor was identified in a man aged 70 or older with acute or convalescent COVID-19. The chain couples TRBV7-2 to TRBJ1-5, with the D gene uncertain. Sequenced material: peripheral blood. The bases are TGTGCCAGCAGCTCGTCCGGGAATCAGCCCCAGCATTTT. The translation is CASSSSGNQPQHF.